This TCR beta chain is from a study of T cell responses to AZD1222 COVID-19 vaccine. The method was immunoSEQ multiplex PCR; TCRdb's version includes in-frame clones alone and lacks a portion of them. The table has more than 95,000 clones, approximately 85% seen once. From germline, CDR1 is LNHDA and CDR2 SQIVND (reference sequence). Trimming shortened V by 0 bases and J by 6 bases, and 17 bases separated the two germline ends. The CDR3 runs 16 residues. The source is an adult who received the AZD1222 COVID-19 vaccine. Sequenced here: peripheral blood, sampled 28 days after the second AZD1222 dose. The rearrangement uses TRBV19 and TRBJ1-1, with TRBD1 as a possible D gene (5 bases). The DNA of the CDR3 is TGTGCCAGTAGTATAGATCTCGGAGGGGTGGGTTCTGAAGCTTTCTTT. This gives the protein CASSIDLGGVGSEAFF.